Listed below are T cell receptor beta chains from one sample, sequenced in a study of neurological immune-mediated disorders. TCRdb re-called the 5' RACE reads through MiXCR, storing one row per CDR3 protein. The sample has tens of thousands of distinct CDR3 sequences, approximately 3.5% seen once. What was sequenced was PBMCs. These receptors all come from a woman aged 45-65 years with multiple sclerosis. Both conserved end residues are part of each CDR3. Each record gives: D gene, V gene, J gene, clone size, CDR3 protein, CDR3 DNA. D genes are given only for firm matches. Clone size appears in some rows only: once, few, many, or a class for an expanded clone.

d_gene: TRBD1
v_gene: TRBV7-9
j_gene: TRBJ2-1
abundance: many
CDR3aa: CASTGTDTYNEQFF
CDR3nt: TGTGCCAGCACCGGGACAGATACCTACAATGAGCAGTTCTTC

d_gene: .
v_gene: TRBV7-2
j_gene: TRBJ1-1
abundance: many
CDR3aa: CASSTQAGKTEAFF
CDR3nt: TGTGCCAGCAGCACCCAAGCAGGGAAGACTGAAGCTTTCTTT

d_gene: TRBD1
v_gene: TRBV6-5
j_gene: TRBJ2-3
abundance: many
CDR3aa: CASSYRGLDTQYF
CDR3nt: TGTGCCAGCAGTTACAGGGGGCTGGATACGCAGTATTTT

d_gene: .
v_gene: TRBV7-2
j_gene: TRBJ2-2
abundance: many
CDR3aa: CASSSNSAPTGELFF
CDR3nt: TGTGCCAGCAGCTCCAATTCGGCACCCACCGGGGAGCTGTTTTTT

d_gene: .
v_gene: TRBV7-2
j_gene: TRBJ2-5
abundance: many
CDR3aa: CASSSNRGQETQYF
CDR3nt: TGTGCCAGCAGCTCAAATAGGGGCCAAGAGACCCAGTACTTC

d_gene: .
v_gene: TRBV20-1
j_gene: TRBJ1-5
abundance: .
CDR3aa: CSAFGRDYKTQNF
CDR3nt: TGCAGTGCTTTTGGCAGGGACTATAAGACCCAGAATTTT

d_gene: .
v_gene: TRBV5-1
j_gene: TRBJ2-4
abundance: many
CDR3aa: CASSSTGRGVAKNIQYF
CDR3nt: TGCGCCAGCAGCTCGACAGGGAGGGGGGTAGCCAAAAACATTCAGTACTTC

d_gene: .
v_gene: TRBV12-3/TRBV12-4
j_gene: TRBJ2-1
abundance: many
CDR3aa: CASSPPGNYNEQFF
CDR3nt: TGTGCCAGCAGTCCGCCCGGGAACTACAATGAGCAGTTCTTC

d_gene: TRBD2
v_gene: TRBV20-1
j_gene: TRBJ2-5
abundance: many
CDR3aa: CSAKRGGRETQYF
CDR3nt: TGCAGTGCCAAGCGGGGGGGCCGAGAGACCCAGTACTTC

d_gene: .
v_gene: TRBV2
j_gene: TRBJ1-2
abundance: many
CDR3aa: CASSERQGRDGYTF
CDR3nt: TGTGCCAGCAGTGAACGCCAGGGTAGAGATGGCTACACCTTC

d_gene: .
v_gene: TRBV9
j_gene: TRBJ1-5
abundance: many
CDR3aa: CASSVGGSNQPQHF
CDR3nt: TGTGCCAGCAGCGTAGGGGGCTCTAATCAGCCCCAGCATTTT

d_gene: .
v_gene: TRBV7-9
j_gene: TRBJ1-1
abundance: many
CDR3aa: CASRGTGRGTEAFF
CDR3nt: TGTGCCAGCAGGGGCACAGGGAGGGGCACTGAAGCTTTCTTT

d_gene: .
v_gene: TRBV2
j_gene: TRBJ1-2
abundance: .
CDR3aa: CASSDPGTDHGYTF
CDR3nt: TGTGCCAGCAGTGATCCCGGGACGGATCATGGCTACACCTTC

d_gene: .
v_gene: TRBV5-1
j_gene: TRBJ1-1
abundance: many
CDR3aa: CASSLAYGRASTEAFF
CDR3nt: TGCGCCAGCAGCTTGGCCTACGGACGAGCCTCCACTGAAGCTTTCTTT

d_gene: .
v_gene: TRBV6-2/TRBV6-3
j_gene: TRBJ1-3
abundance: many
CDR3aa: CASIDGLRSGNTIYF
CDR3nt: TGTGCCAGCATCGACGGGTTACGATCTGGAAACACCATATATTTT

d_gene: .
v_gene: TRBV18
j_gene: TRBJ2-3
abundance: many
CDR3aa: CASSPSGADTQYF
CDR3nt: TGTGCCAGCTCACCATCGGGGGCAGATACGCAGTATTTT

d_gene: .
v_gene: TRBV5-1
j_gene: TRBJ1-5
abundance: many
CDR3aa: CASSLSGVSQPQHF
CDR3nt: TGCGCCAGCAGCTTGTCGGGGGTTTCTCAGCCCCAGCATTTT

d_gene: .
v_gene: TRBV20-1
j_gene: TRBJ2-7
abundance: many
CDR3aa: CSARLGSLEQYF
CDR3nt: TGCAGTGCTAGACTTGGGAGCTTGGAGCAGTACTTC

d_gene: TRBD1
v_gene: TRBV7-9
j_gene: TRBJ1-6
abundance: many
CDR3aa: CASSLGTGVSPLHF
CDR3nt: TGTGCCAGCAGCTTAGGGACAGGGGTTTCACCCCTCCACTTT

d_gene: .
v_gene: TRBV7-2
j_gene: TRBJ2-4
abundance: many
CDR3aa: CASSLDRNIQYF
CDR3nt: TGTGCCAGCAGCTTAGACAGAAACATTCAGTACTTC

d_gene: .
v_gene: TRBV5-1
j_gene: TRBJ2-2
abundance: .
CDR3aa: CASSLDWGANTGELFF
CDR3nt: TGCGCCAGCAGCTTGGACTGGGGTGCGAACACCGGGGAGCTGTTTTTT

d_gene: TRBD1
v_gene: TRBV7-7
j_gene: TRBJ2-5
abundance: many
CDR3aa: CASSHYGTEETQYF
CDR3nt: TGTGCTAGCAGCCATTACGGGACAGAAGAGACCCAGTACTTC

d_gene: .
v_gene: TRBV20-1
j_gene: TRBJ1-2
abundance: many
CDR3aa: CSARVSKHTGTLYGYTF
CDR3nt: TGCAGTGCTAGAGTCAGTAAACATACCGGGACACTCTATGGCTACACCTTC

d_gene: TRBD2
v_gene: TRBV20-1
j_gene: TRBJ2-1
abundance: many
CDR3aa: CSARELAGAYNEQFF
CDR3nt: TGCAGTGCGCGGGAACTAGCGGGAGCATACAATGAGCAGTTCTTC

d_gene: .
v_gene: TRBV2
j_gene: TRBJ2-3
abundance: few
CDR3aa: CATRFTDKQYF
CDR3nt: TGTGCCACCCGCTTCACAGATAAGCAGTATTTT

d_gene: TRBD1
v_gene: TRBV6-5
j_gene: TRBJ1-1
abundance: many
CDR3aa: CASSIPGQTTEAFF
CDR3nt: TGTGCCAGCAGTATCCCGGGACAGACCACTGAAGCTTTCTTT

d_gene: .
v_gene: TRBV12-3/TRBV12-4
j_gene: TRBJ2-5
abundance: many
CDR3aa: CASSLSGLVSETQYF
CDR3nt: TGTGCCAGCAGTTTGTCAGGTCTAGTCAGCGAGACCCAGTACTTC

d_gene: .
v_gene: TRBV10-3
j_gene: TRBJ2-7
abundance: .
CDR3aa: CAISVGMTYEQYF
CDR3nt: TGTGCCATCAGTGTCGGGATGACCTACGAGCAGTACTTC

d_gene: .
v_gene: TRBV20-1
j_gene: TRBJ2-2
abundance: few
CDR3aa: CSARVGKRELFF
CDR3nt: TGCAGTGCTAGAGTTGGGAAGCGGGAGCTGTTTTTT

d_gene: .
v_gene: TRBV27
j_gene: TRBJ2-1
abundance: many
CDR3aa: CASSLSGGRVRQNEQFF
CDR3nt: TGTGCCAGCAGTTTATCTGGGGGTAGGGTCAGACAGAATGAGCAGTTCTTC

d_gene: TRBD1
v_gene: TRBV7-2
j_gene: TRBJ1-2
abundance: many
CDR3aa: CASSPGQSNYGYTF
CDR3nt: TGTGCCAGCAGCCCGGGACAGAGCAACTATGGCTACACCTTC

d_gene: TRBD1
v_gene: TRBV4-1
j_gene: TRBJ2-7
abundance: many
CDR3aa: CASSQAQGLYEQYF
CDR3nt: TGCGCCAGCAGCCAAGCACAGGGGCTCTACGAGCAGTACTTC

d_gene: .
v_gene: TRBV6-5
j_gene: TRBJ2-3
abundance: many
CDR3aa: CASSFTIDQEIDTQYF
CDR3nt: TGTGCCAGCAGTTTCACAATAGACCAGGAAATAGATACGCAGTATTTT

d_gene: TRBD2
v_gene: TRBV10-1
j_gene: TRBJ2-3
abundance: many
CDR3aa: CASSEIAGGSSGTDTQYF
CDR3nt: TGCGCCAGCAGTGAGATAGCGGGAGGCTCCTCTGGCACAGATACGCAGTATTTT

d_gene: .
v_gene: TRBV20-1
j_gene: TRBJ2-3
abundance: many
CDR3aa: CSAREGATLDTQYF
CDR3nt: TGCAGTGCTAGGGAGGGCGCTACATTGGATACGCAGTATTTT

d_gene: .
v_gene: TRBV5-6
j_gene: TRBJ2-5
abundance: many
CDR3aa: CASSLRPQGMGGETQYF
CDR3nt: TGTGCCAGCAGCTTAAGACCTCAGGGTATGGGGGGAGAGACCCAGTACTTC

d_gene: .
v_gene: TRBV12-3/TRBV12-4
j_gene: TRBJ2-1
abundance: .
CDR3aa: CAAGSGNHEQFF
CDR3nt: TGTGCCGCCGGTAGCGGTAACCATGAGCAGTTCTTC

d_gene: TRBD1
v_gene: TRBV29-1
j_gene: TRBJ2-5
abundance: many
CDR3aa: CSVPGTGMKTQYF
CDR3nt: TGCAGCGTTCCGGGGACAGGGATGAAGACCCAGTACTTC

d_gene: TRBD1
v_gene: TRBV20-1
j_gene: TRBJ1-5
abundance: many
CDR3aa: CSAGDRAGGNQPQHF
CDR3nt: TGCAGTGCTGGAGACAGGGCCGGGGGCAATCAGCCCCAGCATTTT

d_gene: .
v_gene: TRBV3-1
j_gene: TRBJ2-7
abundance: many
CDR3aa: CASSQDLLLGYEQYF
CDR3nt: TGTGCCAGCAGCCAAGATCTTCTCCTGGGTTACGAGCAGTACTTC

d_gene: .
v_gene: TRBV20-1
j_gene: TRBJ1-2
abundance: many
CDR3aa: CSARPMAREGYTF
CDR3nt: TGCAGTGCTAGACCGATGGCCCGGGAAGGCTACACCTTC

d_gene: .
v_gene: TRBV6-2/TRBV6-3
j_gene: TRBJ2-2
abundance: few
CDR3aa: CASSEQPLGVAGELFF
CDR3nt: TGTGCCAGCAGTGAACAACCACTTGGGGTGGCCGGGGAGCTGTTTTTT

d_gene: TRBD2
v_gene: TRBV18
j_gene: TRBJ2-1
abundance: many
CDR3aa: CASSPQRGAYNEQFF
CDR3nt: TGTGCCAGCTCACCTCAACGGGGGGCCTACAATGAGCAGTTCTTC

d_gene: .
v_gene: TRBV4-3
j_gene: TRBJ2-7
abundance: many
CDR3aa: CASSQDVAGSYEQYF
CDR3nt: TGCGCCAGCAGCCAAGATGTCGCAGGCTCCTACGAGCAGTACTTC

d_gene: TRBD2
v_gene: TRBV5-4
j_gene: TRBJ2-3
abundance: many
CDR3aa: CASSSTSGAGDTQYF
CDR3nt: TGTGCCAGCAGCTCTACTAGCGGGGCGGGAGATACGCAGTATTTT

d_gene: .
v_gene: TRBV28
j_gene: TRBJ2-7
abundance: many
CDR3aa: CASRRGTSSYEQYF
CDR3nt: TGTGCCAGCAGAAGGGGAACAAGCTCCTACGAGCAGTACTTC

d_gene: .
v_gene: TRBV19
j_gene: TRBJ2-4
abundance: .
CDR3aa: CASIQPPNIQYF
CDR3nt: TGTGCCAGTATCCAGCCCCCCAACATTCAGTACTTC

d_gene: TRBD2
v_gene: TRBV20-1
j_gene: TRBJ2-1
abundance: many
CDR3aa: CSARDGAGGLYNEQFF
CDR3nt: TGCAGTGCTAGAGATGGAGCGGGGGGGCTCTACAATGAGCAGTTCTTC

d_gene: .
v_gene: TRBV29-1
j_gene: TRBJ1-2
abundance: many
CDR3aa: CSVLEDSMTSYGYTF
CDR3nt: TGCAGCGTTTTAGAGGACAGCATGACTTCCTATGGCTACACCTTC

d_gene: .
v_gene: TRBV19
j_gene: TRBJ1-1
abundance: many
CDR3aa: CASRGTEAFF
CDR3nt: TGTGCCAGTAGGGGCACTGAAGCTTTCTTT

d_gene: .
v_gene: TRBV6-6
j_gene: TRBJ1-6
abundance: many
CDR3aa: CASRPPGSPNSPLHF
CDR3nt: TGTGCCAGCAGGCCCCCAGGGTCCCCAAATTCACCCCTCCACTTT

d_gene: TRBD1
v_gene: TRBV7-2
j_gene: TRBJ1-2
abundance: many
CDR3aa: CASTSVSGRGPEGYTF
CDR3nt: TGTGCCAGCACCTCTGTTTCGGGCAGGGGGCCAGAAGGCTACACCTTC

d_gene: TRBD1
v_gene: TRBV5-1
j_gene: TRBJ1-1
abundance: many
CDR3aa: CASSFQGAVTNTEAFF
CDR3nt: TGCGCCAGCAGCTTCCAGGGGGCGGTTACGAACACTGAAGCTTTCTTT